Shown below are 2 T cell receptor beta chains from a single sample sequenced in a study of cytomegalovirus exposure and HLA in healthy donors. A multiplex PCR was run with 60 Vbeta primers and 13 Jbeta primers. Only in-frame clones appear in the TCRdb table, and some are missing; sequencing was by immunoSEQ multiplex PCR. The profile shows about 170,000 clones, around 80% of them singletons. Specimen: PBMCs. These receptors were collected from a woman aged 45-59 years in good health and CMV-seropositive.

The chain recombines TRBV11-3 with TRBJ2-3; maybe TRBD2 (6 bases). The CDR3 sequence is 13 residues long. Germline loops: CDR1 SGHNT, CDR2 YENEEA. V gave up 5 bases and J gave up 14 bases, with 20 bases separating them. CDR3 residues: CASSPTGDSPPYF. As DNA, the CDR3 is TGTGCCAGCAGCCCCACCGGGGACTCCCCCCCGTATTTT.

J is TRBJ2-4 and V is TRBV5-8; 8 nucleotides match TRBD2. With 4 bases clipped from V and 2 bases from J, the junction kept 14 bases outside the gene matches. CDR1 SGHTS and CDR2 YDEGEE come from the germline V gene. The CDR3 covers 18 residues. The CDR3 loop is CASSPRPGGAKPKNIQYF. The CDR3 coding sequence is TGTGCCAGCAGCCCTCGACCCGGGGGGGCAAAGCCCAAAAACATTCAGTACTTC. Complete variable domain (other parts from reference TRBV5-8 and TRBJ2-4): EAGVTQSPTHLIKTRGQQATLRCSPISGHTSVYWYQQALGLGLQFLLWYDEGEERNRGNFPPRFSGRQFPNYSSELNVNALELEDSALYLCASSPRPGGAKPKNIQYFGAGTRLSVL.